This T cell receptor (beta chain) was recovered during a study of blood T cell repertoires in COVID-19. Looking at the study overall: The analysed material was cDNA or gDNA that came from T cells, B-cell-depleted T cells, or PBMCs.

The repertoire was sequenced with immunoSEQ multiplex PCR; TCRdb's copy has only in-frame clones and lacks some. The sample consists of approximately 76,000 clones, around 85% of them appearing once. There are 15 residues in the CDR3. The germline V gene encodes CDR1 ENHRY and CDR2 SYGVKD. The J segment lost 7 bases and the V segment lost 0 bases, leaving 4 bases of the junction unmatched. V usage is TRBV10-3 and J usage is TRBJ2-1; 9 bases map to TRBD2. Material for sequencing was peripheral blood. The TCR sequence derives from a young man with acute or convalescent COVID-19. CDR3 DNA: TGTGCCATCAGTGAGTCAGGACTAGCGACTAATGAGCAGTTCTTC. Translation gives CAISESGLATNEQFF.